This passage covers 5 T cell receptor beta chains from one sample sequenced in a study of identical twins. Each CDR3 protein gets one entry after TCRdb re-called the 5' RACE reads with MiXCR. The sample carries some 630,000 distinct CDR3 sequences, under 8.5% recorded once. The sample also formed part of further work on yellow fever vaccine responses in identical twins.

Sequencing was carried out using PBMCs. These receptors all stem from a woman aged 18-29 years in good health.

CDR3 loop: CATAARGNEQFF. For the CDR3, the DNA is TGTGCCACCGCGGCTAGAGGTAATGAGCAGTTCTTC. The chain employs TRBV19 and TRBJ2-1; D is uncertain. The CDR3 is 12 amino acids. From germline, CDR1 is LNHDA and CDR2 SQIVND (reference sequence). V was shortened by 10 bases and J by 7 bases, with 14 bases between the two germline ends.

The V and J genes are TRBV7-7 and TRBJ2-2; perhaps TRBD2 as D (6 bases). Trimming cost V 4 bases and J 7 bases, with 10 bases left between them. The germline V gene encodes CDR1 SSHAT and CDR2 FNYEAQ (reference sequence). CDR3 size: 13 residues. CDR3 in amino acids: CASSWRGGGELFF. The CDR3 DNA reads TGTGCCAGCAGCTGGAGGGGAGGCGGGGAGCTGTTTTTT.

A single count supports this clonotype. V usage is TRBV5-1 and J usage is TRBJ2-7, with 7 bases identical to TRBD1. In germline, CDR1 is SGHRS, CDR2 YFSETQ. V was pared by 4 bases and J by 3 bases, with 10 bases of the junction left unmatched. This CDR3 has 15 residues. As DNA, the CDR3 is TGCGCCAGCAGCCTAGTCGGACAGGATATCTACGAGCAGTACTTC. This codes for CASSLVGQDIYEQYF.

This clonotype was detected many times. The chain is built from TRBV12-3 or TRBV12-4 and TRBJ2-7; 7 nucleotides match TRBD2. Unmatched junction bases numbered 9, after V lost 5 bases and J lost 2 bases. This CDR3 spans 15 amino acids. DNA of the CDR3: TGTGCCAGCAGTGACCCCGGGACTACCACCTACGAGCAGTACTTC. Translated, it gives CASSDPGTTTYEQYF.

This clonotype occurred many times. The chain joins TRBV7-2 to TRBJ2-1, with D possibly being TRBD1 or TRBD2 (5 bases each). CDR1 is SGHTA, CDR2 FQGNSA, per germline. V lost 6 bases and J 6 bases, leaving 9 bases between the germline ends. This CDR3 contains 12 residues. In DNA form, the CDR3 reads TGTGCCAGCAGACCAGGGAGCAATGAGCAGTTCTTC. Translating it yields CASRPGSNEQFF.